Reported below is one T cell receptor (beta chain). In TCRdb, the 5' RACE reads were re-called with MiXCR into one record per CDR3 protein. The sample has about 240,000 distinct CDR3 sequences, 6.9% seen once. The CDR3 contains 15 residues. Germline V gene lookup returns CDR1 SGHRS and CDR2 YFSETQ. Trimming at V came to 0 bases and at J to 4 bases, leaving 7 bases not matched to a gene. The data derive from a study of T cells after yellow fever vaccination. This TCR was sampled from a man under 40 who received the YFV17D yellow fever vaccine. The sequences come from CD4+ T cells sorted from PBMCs, collected 15 days after the yellow fever booster vaccination. The chain carries TRBV5-1 and TRBJ2-7, with 7 bases matching TRBD1. The CDR3 DNA follows: TGCGCCAGCAGCTTGGCCCGGACAGGAGGATACGAGCAGTACTTC. This translates into CASSLARTGGYEQYF.